These 5 T cell receptor beta chains were all obtained from the same sample, sequenced in a study of vaccination and CD4 T cells after COVID-19. Their target antigens are unknown. Once obtained from cultured CD4+ T cells, the DNA was sequenced using the Oncomine TCR Beta short-read assay. TCRdb recomputed calls from the PCR reads with MiXCR, one row per CDR3 protein. The table includes about 8,900 distinct CDR3 sequences, approximately 40% detected once. The treatment denotes: 10-day PBMC culture with coronavirus spike peptide pools or control peptides (ViraFEST assay). Sequenced input: CD4+ T cells from blood, cultured in vitro. The receptors here all came from a human donor who had recovered from COVID-19.

The chain employs TRBV12-3 or TRBV12-4 and TRBJ2-5, with D uncertain. This CDR3 spans 11 amino acids. Deletions cut 9 bases from V and 5 bases from J, with 10 bases between. CDR3 sequence (DNA): TGTGCCAGGGCCGGGCGGGAGACCCAGTACTTC. Translating it yields CARAGRETQYF.

This CDR3 reads CASNLGAGVGETQYF. DNA of the CDR3: TGTGCCAGCAATTTGGGGGCAGGGGTTGGAGAGACCCAGTACTTC. The rearrangement links TRBV6-1 to TRBJ2-5, with a weak D call TRBD1 (6 bases). This CDR3 has 15 amino acids. Germline V gene data show CDR1 as MNHNS and CDR2 as SASEGT. The V gene lost 7 bases and the J gene lost 4 bases, with 19 bases spanning the gap.

This clonotype was observed a handful of times. The gene calls are TRBV30 and TRBJ2-5, with 7 bases identical to TRBD2. This CDR3 has 15 amino acids. J lost 2 bases, V lost 0 bases, and 6 bases had no gene match. Germline V gene lookup returns CDR1 GTSNPN and CDR2 SVGIG (reference sequence). CDR3 DNA: TGTGCCTGGAGTGTAAAGGCGGGGGTGCAAGAGACCCAGTACTTC. Translation: CAWSVKAGVQETQYF.

The gene calls are TRBV18 and TRBJ2-1; D could derive from TRBD1 or TRBD2 (6 bases each). V lost 7 bases, J lost 6 bases, and 19 bases lay in between. Germline V gives CDR1 KGHSH, CDR2 LQKENI. The CDR3 totals 15 residues. CDR3 in amino acids: CASFPIRGPINEQFF. The CDR3 bases are TGTGCCAGCTTTCCCATTCGGGGGCCTATCAATGAGCAGTTCTTC.

This chain connects TRBV10-3 to TRBJ2-2; TRBD1 matches 7 bases. Trimming cost V 6 bases and J 0 bases; bases outside gene matches: 4. This CDR3 is built from 15 residues. CDR1 is ENHRY and CDR2 is SYGVKD in the germline V gene. CDR3: CAIRGTAANTGELFF. The CDR3 coding sequence is TGTGCCATCAGGGGGACAGCCGCGAACACCGGGGAGCTGTTTTTT.